This passage covers 25 T cell receptor beta chains from one sample sequenced in a study of regulatory T cells in long-lasting Graves disease. This sample's time point: newly diagnosed GD, antithyroid drugs for less than 3 months. From PBMCs, RNA was extracted and then used to make the TCR library. Building of the TCR beta libraries involved iRepertoire HTBI primers and Arm-PCR of CDR3 regions. TCRdb re-called the multiplex PCR reads with MiXCR, one entry per CDR3 protein. The sample holds 400,000 to 500,000 distinct CDR3 sequences, 12% to 15% seen once. This same sample was also taken into another study, of T cells in Graves' hyperthyroidism and ophthalmopathy.

The sequencing used peripheral blood mononuclear cells (PBMCs), collected at new diagnosis, from a patient treated with antithyroid drugs. Source of these receptors: a woman aged 45-65 years with Graves disease.

This clonotype was detected many times. The chain combines TRBV29-1 with TRBJ1-1; the match to TRBD1 covers 7 bases. Germline CDR1 and CDR2: SQVTM and ANQGSEA. V lost 7 bases, J lost 1 base, and 6 bases stayed unmatched. The CDR3 covers 13 residues. The CDR3 spells CSGEGQQNTEAFF. In DNA, the CDR3 is TGCAGCGGTGAGGGACAGCAGAACACTGAAGCTTTCTTT.

This clonotype was seen only a few times. The CDR3 is CASSLDVAGGNNEQFF. Here the CDR3 DNA reads TGCGCCAGCAGCTTGGACGTAGCGGGAGGGAACAATGAGCAGTTCTTC. The rearrangement joins TRBV5-1 to TRBJ2-1, with 11 bases lining up with TRBD2. The CDR3 runs to 16 residues. V was pared by 0 bases and J by 5 bases, with 4 bases of the junction left unmatched. Per germline, CDR1 SGHRS and CDR2 YFSETQ.

This clonotype was found a few times. The chain has TRBV5-1 and TRBJ2-1; perhaps TRBD2 as D (6 bases). V shed 4 bases and J shed 6 bases, with 17 bases lying between them. The V gene's germline CDR1 is SGHRS and CDR2 YFSETQ. The CDR3 extends over 15 amino acids. The chain's CDR3 is CASSGGRGTVNEQFF. The CDR3 region has the DNA TGCGCCAGCAGCGGGGGTCGCGGGACGGTCAATGAGCAGTTCTTC.

This clonotype occurred a few times. The chain recombines TRBV5-1 with TRBJ1-1, with 8 bases matching TRBD1. The junction had 11 bases not matched to a gene; V was cut back by 4 bases and J by 0 bases. Germline V CDR1 and CDR2: SGHRS, YFSETQ. This CDR3 contains 17 residues. The CDR3: CASSMAWDRTLNTEAFF. The DNA for the CDR3 is TGCGCCAGCAGCATGGCTTGGGACAGGACCTTGAACACTGAAGCTTTCTTT.

This chain links TRBV5-6 with TRBJ2-1; 7 nucleotides match TRBD2. Germline V gene sequence: CDR1 SGHDT, CDR2 YYEEEE. Losses at the gene ends were 3 bases for V and 5 bases for J; bases not matched to a gene: 8. The CDR3 covers 15 residues. In DNA form, the CDR3 reads TGTGCCAGCAGCTCTGCCGGGACTATCCACAATGAGCAGTTCTTC. Residues: CASSSAGTIHNEQFF.

This clonotype showed up many times. This chain connects TRBV5-1 to TRBJ2-7; the D gene could be TRBD1 or TRBD2 (5 bases each). The CDR3 extends over 15 amino acids. The V and J ends lost 0 bases and 0 bases respectively, with 10 bases between them. Germline lookup yields CDR1 SGHRS and CDR2 YFSETQ. CDR3 residues: CASSLAPGSSYEQYF. As DNA, the CDR3 is TGCGCCAGCAGCTTGGCGCCAGGGAGCTCCTACGAGCAGTACTTC.

The chain recombines TRBV5-1 with TRBJ2-1; TRBD1 aligns across 7 bases. The germline V gene has CDR1 SGHRS and CDR2 YFSETQ. Unmatched junction bases numbered 13, after V lost 0 bases and J lost 4 bases. This CDR3 has 18 amino acids. This chain's CDR3 is CASSLGWDSRKQYNEQFF. The CDR3 DNA is TGCGCCAGCAGCTTGGGATGGGACAGTCGCAAACAATACAATGAGCAGTTCTTC.

This sequence joins TRBV6-5 and TRBJ2-3; 8 positions agree with TRBD2. CDR3 length equals 17 residues. Germline values: CDR1 MNHEY, CDR2 SVGAGI. The V gene end was trimmed by 2 bases and the J gene end by 1 base; junction bases not matched to a gene: 8. CDR3 protein: CASSYLVQRERTDTQYF. The CDR3 DNA sequence: TGTGCCAGCAGTTACCTTGTTCAGCGGGAGCGCACAGATACGCAGTATTTT.

This clonotype was recorded only once. It may be a read error: a sequence one base away is much more abundant. The chain links TRBV6-1 to TRBJ1-1; 9 positions agree with TRBD1. V dropped 6 bases and J dropped 10; count of bases not matched to a gene: 9. The CDR3 is 13 residues long. The germline gives CDR1 MNHNS, CDR2 SASEGT. For the CDR3, the DNA is TGTGCCAGCAGGTCGGGACAGGGCCCTGGAGCTTTCTTT. Its translation is CASRSGQGPGAFF.

There are many counts of this clonotype. The chain is built from TRBV6-1 and TRBJ1-1; D is perhaps TRBD1 (6 bases). Trimming shortened V by 5 bases and J by 1 base, and 14 bases separated the two germline ends. From germline, CDR1 is MNHNS and CDR2 SASEGT. The CDR3 totals 15 residues. The CDR3 protein is CASSHRQDTNTEAFF. CDR3 nucleotides: TGTGCCAGCAGTCATCGACAGGATACGAACACTGAAGCTTTCTTT.

As to this clonotype: This sequence may be a read error, since a much larger clone differs from it by one base. The V gene is TRBV29-1, the J gene TRBJ2-1, with 9 bases that match TRBD1. Germline CDR1 SQVTM, CDR2 ANQGSEA. The CDR3 contains 13 residues. V gave up 7 bases and J gave up 10 bases; unmatched junction bases: 11. The DNA for the CDR3 is TGCAGCGCCGGACAGGGGAGCTCCTACGAGCAGTTCTTC. Translation gives CSAGQGSSYEQFF.

The chain uses TRBV19 and TRBJ1-1; D perhaps matches TRBD1 (5 bases). Trimming left V 3 bases short and J 1 base short, with 15 bases between. CDR3 length: 16 amino acids. In germline, CDR1 is LNHDA, CDR2 SQIVND (reference sequence). The CDR3 region is CASSIRGVSANTEAFF. The CDR3 coding sequence is TGTGCCAGTAGTATCCGGGGGGTCTCGGCGAACACTGAAGCTTTCTTT.

V gene TRBV10-2 combines with J gene TRBJ2-2; 11 bases match TRBD2. Trimming cost V 7 bases and J 1 base; bases outside gene matches: 5. CDR1 WSHSY and CDR2 SAAADI come from the germline V gene. CDR3 length: 16 amino acids. The CDR3 loop reads CASKIAGGGNTGELFF. DNA of the CDR3: TGCGCCAGCAAGATAGCGGGAGGGGGGAACACCGGGGAGCTGTTTTTT.

This clonotype was picked up a small number of times. The CDR3 nucleotides are TGCAGTGCCAGGTTCCGATGGGGACTCAGCTCCTACAATGAGCAGTTCTTC. Its translation is CSARFRWGLSSYNEQFF. V usage is TRBV20-1 and J usage is TRBJ2-1, with D possibly matching TRBD2 (6 bases). Germline CDR1 and CDR2: DFQATT and SNEGSKA (reference sequence). V was clipped by 6 bases and J by 0 bases, with 21 bases between them. The CDR3 totals 17 residues.

The chain couples TRBV19 to TRBJ1-1; 7 positions match TRBD1. CDR3 length: 15 amino acids. V was clipped by 3 bases and J by 5 bases; unmatched bases: 9. The germline V gene has CDR1 LNHDA and CDR2 SQIVND (reference sequence). The CDR3 DNA reads TGTGCCAGTAGTATTAGGGGGCCCCGGGTTACTGAAGCTTTCTTT. Translating gives CASSIRGPRVTEAFF.

This clonotype was detected ten times or more. The rearrangement uses TRBV20-1 and TRBJ2-7; 10 bases align to TRBD2. V lost 3 bases and J lost 6; bases outside the gene matches: 14. Germline loops: CDR1 DFQATT, CDR2 SNEGSKA (reference sequence). There are 16 residues in the CDR3. The CDR3 region has the DNA TGCAGTGCTAGGGGCCGGACTAGCGGAACCTCATCCGAGCAGTACTTC. Amino acid sequence: CSARGRTSGTSSEQYF.

About this clonotype: A read error may explain this, as a much larger clone is one base away. The V gene is TRBV29-1, the J gene TRBJ2-5, with D perhaps TRBD2 (6 bases). V shed 4 bases and J shed 5 bases, with 11 bases lying between them. This CDR3 is 12 amino acids long. Looked up from germline, CDR1 is SQVTM and CDR2 is ANQGSEA. CDR3 nucleotide sequence: TGCAGCGTTGTGCGGGGCGAGGAGACCCAGTACTTC. This encodes CSVVRGEETQYF.

This clonotype was observed many times. V gene TRBV28 combines with J gene TRBJ2-1; a possible D gene is TRBD2 (5 bases). V gave up 6 bases and J gave up 3 bases, with 30 bases separating them. The germline gives CDR1 MDHEN, CDR2 SYDVKM. CDR3 length: 20 amino acids. The CDR3 DNA reads TGTGCCAGCAGCACCCCTTGGAGCGGAGGAATGCCTACTTACTACAATGAGCAGTTCTTC. Protein product: CASSTPWSGGMPTYYNEQFF.

This clonotype was detected ten times or more. V usage is TRBV5-1 and J usage is TRBJ2-7; D possibly corresponds to TRBD1 (6 bases). Germline CDR1 and CDR2: SGHRS and YFSETQ. The V gene lost 7 bases and the J gene lost 0 bases, with 14 bases spanning the gap. The CDR3 has 14 amino acids. The CDR3 nucleotides are TGCGCCAGCTCGGCCGGGACATTCTCCTACGAGCAGTACTTC. Its protein product is CASSAGTFSYEQYF.

This clonotype was counted a few times. The chain carries TRBV4-1 and TRBJ1-2; D is unresolved. The CDR3 contains 15 residues. V shed 2 bases and J shed 3 bases, with 13 bases lying between them. Germline assignment: CDR1 MGHRA and CDR2 YSYEKL. The CDR3 region has the DNA TGCGCCAGCAGCCAATTGACCGCCGCTTACTATGGCTACACCTTC. This gives the protein CASSQLTAAYYGYTF.

The sample holds many counts of this clonotype. The rearrangement joins TRBV3-1 to TRBJ2-2, with 10 bases lining up with TRBD1. The germline V gene encodes CDR1 LGHDT and CDR2 YNNKEL (reference sequence). V lost 6 bases and J lost 3; bases outside the gene matches: 4. The CDR3 has 15 residues. The CDR3 protein is CASRAGTGDTGELFF. In DNA, the CDR3 is TGTGCCAGCAGGGCCGGGACAGGGGACACCGGGGAGCTGTTTTTT. The variable domain in full, with the rest retrieved from reference TRBV3-1 and TRBJ2-2, is DTAVSQTPKYLVTQMGNDKSIKCEQNLGHDTMYWYKQDSKKFLKIMFSYNNKELIINETVPNRFSPKSPDKAHLNLHINSLELGDSAVYFCASRAGTGDTGELFFGEGSRLTVL.

Ten or more counts support this clonotype. The chain uses TRBV2 and TRBJ1-1; TRBD1 aligns across 7 bases. The CDR3 is made up of 15 amino acids. Germline CDR1 is SNHLY and CDR2 is FYNNEI. The V segment lost 3 bases and the J segment 4 bases; nucleotides outside the gene matches: 8. CDR3 nucleotides: TGTGCCAGCAGTGATGAACAGGGGACGAGCACTGAAGCTTTCTTT. Encoded protein: CASSDEQGTSTEAFF. The full variable domain, completed using reference TRBV2 and TRBJ1-1, is EPEVTQTPSHQVTQMGQEVILRCVPISNHLYFYWYRQILGQKVEFLVSFYNNEISEKSEIFDDQFSVERPDGSNFTLKIRSTKLEDSAMYFCASSDEQGTSTEAFFGQGTRLTVV.

The rearrangement links TRBV5-4 to TRBJ2-4; D is perhaps TRBD2 (5 bases). Germline-derived CDR1 and CDR2 are SGHNT and YYREEE (reference sequence). The ends were cut back, 2 bases at V and 1 base at J, with 16 bases in the middle. This CDR3 region has 17 residues. CDR3 loop: CASSFGFDYGAKNIQYF. The CDR3 nucleotides are TGTGCCAGCAGCTTCGGGTTTGACTACGGGGCCAAAAACATTCAGTACTTC. The whole variable domain, remainder taken from reference TRBV5-4 and TRBJ2-4, is ETGVTQSPTHLIKTRGQQVTLRCSSQSGHNTVSWYQQALGQGPQFIFQYYREEENGRGNFPPRFSGLQFPNYSSELNVNALELDDSALYLCASSFGFDYGAKNIQYFGAGTRLSVL.

The table lists this clonotype with many counts. This sequence joins TRBV6-2 or TRBV6-3 and TRBJ2-7; D perhaps matches TRBD2 (7 bases). This CDR3 is built from 15 residues. Germline CDR1 and CDR2: MNHEY and SVGEGT. Trimming left V 2 bases short and J 3 bases short, with 14 bases between. Here the CDR3 DNA reads TGTGCCAGCAGTTACGGGGGGGCGACGGGCTACGAGCAGTACTTC. Amino acids: CASSYGGATGYEQYF.

This clonotype was found many times. Its ends do not fully match the called genes, so a read error is possible. This chain joins TRBV28 and TRBJ1-2, with D possibly matching TRBD1 (5 bases). The CDR3 runs 12 residues. CDR1 and CDR2 from the germline V gene are MDHEN and SYDVKM. The CDR3 region has the DNA TGTGCCACCAGTTGGGGCTACTATGGCTACACCTTC. Translation gives CATSWGYYGYTF.